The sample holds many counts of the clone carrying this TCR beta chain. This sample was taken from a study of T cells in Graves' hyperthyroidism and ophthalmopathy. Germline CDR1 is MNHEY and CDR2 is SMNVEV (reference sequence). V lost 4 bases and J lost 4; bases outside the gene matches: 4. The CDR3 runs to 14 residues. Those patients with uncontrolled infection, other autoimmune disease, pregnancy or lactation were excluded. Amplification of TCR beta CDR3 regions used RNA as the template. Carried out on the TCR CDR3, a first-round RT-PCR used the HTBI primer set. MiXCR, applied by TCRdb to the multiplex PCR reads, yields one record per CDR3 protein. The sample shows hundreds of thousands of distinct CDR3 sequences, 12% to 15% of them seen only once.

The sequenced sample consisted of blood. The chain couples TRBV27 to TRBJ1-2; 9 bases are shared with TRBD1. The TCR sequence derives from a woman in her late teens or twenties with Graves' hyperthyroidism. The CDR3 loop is CASSSGQGIYGYTF. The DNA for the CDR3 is TGTGCCAGCAGTTCGGGACAGGGCATCTATGGCTACACCTTC.